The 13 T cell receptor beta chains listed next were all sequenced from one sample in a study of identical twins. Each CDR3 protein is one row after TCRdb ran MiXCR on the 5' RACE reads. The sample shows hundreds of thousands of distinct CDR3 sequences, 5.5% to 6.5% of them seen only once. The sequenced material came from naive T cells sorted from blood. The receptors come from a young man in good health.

This CDR3 is CAAYRGLAGVDEQYF. CDR3 in DNA: TGTGCAGCCTACCGGGGACTAGCGGGAGTCGACGAGCAGTACTTC. The gene calls are TRBV6-2 or TRBV6-3 and TRBJ2-7; 14 nucleotides line up with TRBD2. Germline V gene sequence: CDR1 MNHEY, CDR2 SVGEGT. The CDR3 is 15 residues long.

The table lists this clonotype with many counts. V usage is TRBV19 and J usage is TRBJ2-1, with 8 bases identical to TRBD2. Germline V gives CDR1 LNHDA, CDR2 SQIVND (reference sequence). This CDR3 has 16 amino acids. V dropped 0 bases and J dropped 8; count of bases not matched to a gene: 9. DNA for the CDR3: TGTGCCAGTAGTATAGAGCGTACTAGCGGAGGGGATGAGCAGTTCTTC. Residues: CASSIERTSGGDEQFF.

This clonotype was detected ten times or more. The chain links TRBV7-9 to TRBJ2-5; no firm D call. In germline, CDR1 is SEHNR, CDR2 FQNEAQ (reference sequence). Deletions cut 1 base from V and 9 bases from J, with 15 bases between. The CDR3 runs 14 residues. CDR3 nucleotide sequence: TGTGCCAGCAGCTTAGTTGGCAGCAGTCGGGCCCAGTACTTC. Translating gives CASSLVGSSRAQYF.

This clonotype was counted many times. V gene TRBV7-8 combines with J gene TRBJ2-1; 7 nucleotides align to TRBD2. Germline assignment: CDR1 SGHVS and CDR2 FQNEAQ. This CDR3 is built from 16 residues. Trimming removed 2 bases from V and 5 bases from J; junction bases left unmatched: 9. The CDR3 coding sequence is TGTGCCAGCAGCTTAAGTCGACTAGCCTTGGACAATGAGCAGTTCTTC. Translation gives CASSLSRLALDNEQFF. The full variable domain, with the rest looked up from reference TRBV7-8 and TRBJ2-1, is GAGVSQSPRYKVAKRGQDVALRCDPISGHVSLFWYQQALGQGPEFLTYFQNEAQLDKSGLPSDRFFAERPEGSVSTLKIQRTQQEDSAVYLCASSLSRLALDNEQFFGPGTRLTVL.

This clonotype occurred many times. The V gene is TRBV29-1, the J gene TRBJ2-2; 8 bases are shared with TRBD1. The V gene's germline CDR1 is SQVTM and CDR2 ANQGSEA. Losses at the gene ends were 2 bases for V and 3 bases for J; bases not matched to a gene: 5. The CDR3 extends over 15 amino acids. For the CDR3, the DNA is TGCAGCGTTGAATCGCAGGGGGCCTACACCGGGGAGCTGTTTTTT. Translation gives CSVESQGAYTGELFF.

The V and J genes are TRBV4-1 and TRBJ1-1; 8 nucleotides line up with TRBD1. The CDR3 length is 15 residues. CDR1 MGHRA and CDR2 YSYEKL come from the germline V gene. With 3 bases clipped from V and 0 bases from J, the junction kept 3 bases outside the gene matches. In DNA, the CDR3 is TGCGCCAGCAGCCAGGCGACAGGGGTGAACACTGAAGCTTTCTTT. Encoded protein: CASSQATGVNTEAFF.

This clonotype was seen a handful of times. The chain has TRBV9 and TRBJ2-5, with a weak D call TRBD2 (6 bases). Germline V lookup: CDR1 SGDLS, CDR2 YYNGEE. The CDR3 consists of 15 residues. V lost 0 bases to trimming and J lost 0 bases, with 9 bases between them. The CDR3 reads CASSVGAGNQETQYF. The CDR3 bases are TGTGCCAGCAGCGTAGGTGCGGGGAACCAAGAGACCCAGTACTTC.

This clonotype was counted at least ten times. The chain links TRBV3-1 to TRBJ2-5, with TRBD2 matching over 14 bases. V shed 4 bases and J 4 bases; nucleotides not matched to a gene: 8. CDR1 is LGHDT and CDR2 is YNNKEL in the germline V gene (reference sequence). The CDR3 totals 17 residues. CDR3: CASSLLGTSGSGETQYF. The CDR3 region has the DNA TGTGCCAGCAGCCTCCTAGGGACTAGCGGGAGTGGAGAGACCCAGTACTTC.

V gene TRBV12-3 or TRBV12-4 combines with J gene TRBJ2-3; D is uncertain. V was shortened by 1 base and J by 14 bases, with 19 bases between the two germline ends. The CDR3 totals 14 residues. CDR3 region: CASSLGVVSPLLYF. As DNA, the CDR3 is TGTGCCAGCAGTTTAGGGGTAGTGTCCCCACTTCTGTATTTT.

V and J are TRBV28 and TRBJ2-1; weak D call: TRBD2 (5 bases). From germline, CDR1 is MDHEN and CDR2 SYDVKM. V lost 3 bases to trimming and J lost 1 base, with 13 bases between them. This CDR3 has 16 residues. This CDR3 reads CASSFPIGKSYNEQFF. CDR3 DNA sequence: TGTGCCAGCAGTTTCCCGATCGGGAAATCCTACAATGAGCAGTTCTTC. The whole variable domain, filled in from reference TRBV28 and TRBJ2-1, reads DVKVTQSSRYLVKRTGEKVFLECVQDMDHENMFWYRQDPGLGLRLIYFSYDVKMKEKGDIPEGYSVSREKKERFSLILESASTNQTSMYLCASSFPIGKSYNEQFFGPGTRLTVL.

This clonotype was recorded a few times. CDR3 sequence (DNA): TGTGCCAGCAGCTTAGAGGTAGGACTAGCGCCCTTTACCTACGAGCAGTACTTC. Amino acid sequence: CASSLEVGLAPFTYEQYF. The rearrangement uses TRBV11-2 and TRBJ2-7, with 9 bases lining up with TRBD2. CDR1 is SGHAT, CDR2 FQNNGV, per germline. This CDR3 is 18 amino acids long. Germline trimming cut 0 bases from V and 2 bases from J; bases unmatched to any gene: 11.

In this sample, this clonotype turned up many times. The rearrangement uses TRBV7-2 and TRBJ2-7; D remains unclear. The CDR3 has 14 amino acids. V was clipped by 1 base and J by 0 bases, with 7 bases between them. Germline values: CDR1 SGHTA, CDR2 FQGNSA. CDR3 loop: CASSLERSSYEQYF. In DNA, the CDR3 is TGTGCCAGCAGCTTAGAAAGGAGCTCCTACGAGCAGTACTTC. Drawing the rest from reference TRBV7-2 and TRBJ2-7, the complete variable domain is GAGVSQSPSNKVTEKGKDVELRCDPISGHTALYWYRQSLGQGLEFLIYFQGNSAPDKSGLPSDRFSAERTGGSVSTLTIQRTQQEDSAVYLCASSLERSSYEQYFGPGTRLTVT.

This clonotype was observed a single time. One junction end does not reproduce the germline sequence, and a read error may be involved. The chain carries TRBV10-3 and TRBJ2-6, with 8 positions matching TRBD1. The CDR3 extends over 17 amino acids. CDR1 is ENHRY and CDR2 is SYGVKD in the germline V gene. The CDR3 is CAISELGQVSGTNVLTF. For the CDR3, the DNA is TGTGCCATCAGTGAGTTGGGACAGGTCTCTGGGACCAACGTCCTGACTTTC.